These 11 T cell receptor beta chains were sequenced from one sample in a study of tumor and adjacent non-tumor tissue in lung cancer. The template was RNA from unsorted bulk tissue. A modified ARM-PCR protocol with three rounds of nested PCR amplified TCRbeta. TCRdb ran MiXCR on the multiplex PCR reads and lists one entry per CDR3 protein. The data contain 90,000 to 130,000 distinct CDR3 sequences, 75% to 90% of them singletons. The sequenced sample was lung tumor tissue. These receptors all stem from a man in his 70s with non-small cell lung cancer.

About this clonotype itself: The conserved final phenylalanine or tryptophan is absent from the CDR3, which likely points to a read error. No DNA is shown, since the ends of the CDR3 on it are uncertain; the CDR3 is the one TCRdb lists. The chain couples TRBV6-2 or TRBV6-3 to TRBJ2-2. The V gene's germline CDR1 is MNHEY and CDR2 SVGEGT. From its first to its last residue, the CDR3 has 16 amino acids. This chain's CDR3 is CASSSSDGQDTGELFI.

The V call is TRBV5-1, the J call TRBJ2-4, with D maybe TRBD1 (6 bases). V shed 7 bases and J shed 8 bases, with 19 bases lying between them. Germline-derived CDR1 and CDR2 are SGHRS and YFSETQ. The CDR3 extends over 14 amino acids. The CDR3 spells CASGHLFKGDIQYF. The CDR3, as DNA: TGCGCCAGCGGACACTTGTTCAAGGGGGACATTCAGTACTTC.

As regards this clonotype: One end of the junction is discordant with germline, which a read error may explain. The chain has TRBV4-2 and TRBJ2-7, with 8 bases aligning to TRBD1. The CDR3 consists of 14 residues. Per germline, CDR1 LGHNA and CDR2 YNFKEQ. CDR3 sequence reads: CASSQGQGLVEQYF. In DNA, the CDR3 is TGTGCCAGCAGTCAAGGACAGGGTCTCGTCGAGCAGTACTTC.

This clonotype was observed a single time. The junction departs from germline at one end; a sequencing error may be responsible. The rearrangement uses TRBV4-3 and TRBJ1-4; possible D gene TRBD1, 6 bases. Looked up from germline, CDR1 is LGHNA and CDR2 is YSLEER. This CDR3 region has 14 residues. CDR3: CTSSQRGGHEKLFF. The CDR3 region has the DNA TGCACCAGTAGCCAAAGGGGGGGCCATGAAAAACTGTTTTTT.

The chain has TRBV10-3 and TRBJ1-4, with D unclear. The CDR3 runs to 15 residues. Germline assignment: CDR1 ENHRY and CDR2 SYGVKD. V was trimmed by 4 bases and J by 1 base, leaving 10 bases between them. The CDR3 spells CAISGGRVTNEKLFF. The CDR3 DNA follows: TGTGCCATCAGTGGTGGTCGTGTAACTAATGAAAAACTGTTTTTT.

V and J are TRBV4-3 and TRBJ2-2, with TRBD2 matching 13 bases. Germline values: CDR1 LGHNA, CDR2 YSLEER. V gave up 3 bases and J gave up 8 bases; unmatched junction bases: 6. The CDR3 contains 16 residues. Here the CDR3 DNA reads TGCGCCAGCAGCCATAACTGGACTAGCGGGAGAGGGGAGCTGTTTTTT. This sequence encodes CASSHNWTSGRGELFF.

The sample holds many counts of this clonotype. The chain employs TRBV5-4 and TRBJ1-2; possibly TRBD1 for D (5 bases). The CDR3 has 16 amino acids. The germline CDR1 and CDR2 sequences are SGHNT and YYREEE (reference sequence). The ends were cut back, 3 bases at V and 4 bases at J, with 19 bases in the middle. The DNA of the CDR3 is TGTGCCAGCAGCTGGCCAATCCCAAGGGGTCTCTATGGCTACACCTTC. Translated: CASSWPIPRGLYGYTF.

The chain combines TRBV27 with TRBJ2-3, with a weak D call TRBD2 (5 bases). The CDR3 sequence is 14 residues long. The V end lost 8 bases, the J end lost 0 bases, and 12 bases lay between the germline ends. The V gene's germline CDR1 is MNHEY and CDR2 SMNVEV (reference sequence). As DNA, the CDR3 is TGTGCCAGCGGAGCGGCGCTTAGCACAGATACGCAGTATTTT. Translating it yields CASGAALSTDTQYF.

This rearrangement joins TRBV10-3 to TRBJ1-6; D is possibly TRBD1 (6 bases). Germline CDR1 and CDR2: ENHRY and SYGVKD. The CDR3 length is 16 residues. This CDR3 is CVTAPFNRENNSPLHF. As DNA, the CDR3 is TGTGTCACTGCACCCTTCAACAGGGAAAATAATTCACCCCTCCACTTT.

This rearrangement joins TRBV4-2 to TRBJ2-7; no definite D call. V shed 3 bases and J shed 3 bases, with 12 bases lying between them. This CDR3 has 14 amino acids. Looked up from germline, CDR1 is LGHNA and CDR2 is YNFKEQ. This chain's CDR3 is CASSQNFVGYEQYF. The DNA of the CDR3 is TGTGCCAGCAGCCAGAATTTTGTAGGCTACGAGCAGTACTTC.

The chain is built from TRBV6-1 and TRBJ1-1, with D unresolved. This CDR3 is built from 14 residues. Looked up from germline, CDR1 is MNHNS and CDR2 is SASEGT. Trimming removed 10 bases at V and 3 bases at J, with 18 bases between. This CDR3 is CAITEDRRHTEAFF. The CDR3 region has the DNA TGTGCCATCACCGAAGATCGACGGCACACTGAAGCTTTCTTT.